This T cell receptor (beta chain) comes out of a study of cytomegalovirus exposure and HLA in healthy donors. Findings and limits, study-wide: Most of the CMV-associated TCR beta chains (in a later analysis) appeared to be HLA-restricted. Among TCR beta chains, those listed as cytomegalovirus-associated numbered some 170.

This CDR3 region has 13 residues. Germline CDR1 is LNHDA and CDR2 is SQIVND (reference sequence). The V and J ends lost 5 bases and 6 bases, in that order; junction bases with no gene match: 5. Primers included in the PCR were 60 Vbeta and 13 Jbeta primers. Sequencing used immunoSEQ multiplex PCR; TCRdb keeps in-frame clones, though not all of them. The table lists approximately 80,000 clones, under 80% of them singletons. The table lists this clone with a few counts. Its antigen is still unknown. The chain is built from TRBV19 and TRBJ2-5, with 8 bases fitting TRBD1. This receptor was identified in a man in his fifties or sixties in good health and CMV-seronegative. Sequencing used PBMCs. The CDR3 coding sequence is TGTGCCAGTAGTTCTGACAGGGGTCAGACCCAGTACTTC. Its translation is CASSSDRGQTQYF.